Listed below are T cell receptor beta chains from one sample, sequenced in a study of glioma-infiltrating T cells after dendritic cell vaccination. Profiling relied on immunoSEQ multiplex PCR, and the TCRdb table lists in-frame clones only, not all of them. The repertoire holds approximately 110,000 clones, with nearly 90% as singletons. This sample comprised blood, obtained after dendritic cell vaccination. Receptors originate from a human donor with glioblastoma. Both conserved end residues are part of each CDR3. The order of the fields is CDR3 length, V gene, clone size, J gene, CDR3 protein. Expanded clones are given a class, and other clones once, few, many or no size at all.

cdr3_length: 13; v_call: TRBV14; clone_size: -; j_call: TRBJ2-1; cdr3_aa: CASSPRLLNEQFF
cdr3_length: 12; v_call: TRBV7-2; clone_size: -; j_call: TRBJ1-1; cdr3_aa: CASSPDRVEAFF
cdr3_length: 15; v_call: TRBV6-1; clone_size: -; j_call: TRBJ2-1; cdr3_aa: CASRVSSGRAEEQFF
cdr3_length: 17; v_call: TRBV5-1; clone_size: -; j_call: TRBJ1-3; cdr3_aa: CASSLGGQNLGGNTIYF
cdr3_length: 15; v_call: TRBV6-5; clone_size: -; j_call: TRBJ2-7; cdr3_aa: CASSYSLAGAYEQYF
cdr3_length: 16; v_call: TRBV7-8; clone_size: -; j_call: TRBJ2-3; cdr3_aa: CASSELAGGYRDTQYF
cdr3_length: 14; v_call: TRBV7-2; clone_size: -; j_call: TRBJ2-3; cdr3_aa: CASSPGLSTDTQYF
cdr3_length: 15; v_call: TRBV5-1; clone_size: -; j_call: TRBJ2-7; cdr3_aa: CASSPGTVSSYEQYF
cdr3_length: 14; v_call: TRBV27; clone_size: once; j_call: TRBJ1-2; cdr3_aa: CASSPDRDAHGYTF
cdr3_length: 15; v_call: TRBV6-6; clone_size: -; j_call: TRBJ1-2; cdr3_aa: CASSYPHRGDYGYTF
cdr3_length: 15; v_call: TRBV5-1; clone_size: once; j_call: TRBJ1-1; cdr3_aa: CASSFSKGAGTEAFF
cdr3_length: 14; v_call: TRBV5-1; clone_size: -; j_call: TRBJ2-3; cdr3_aa: CASSLPTAADTQYF
cdr3_length: 15; v_call: TRBV6-1; clone_size: -; j_call: TRBJ1-4; cdr3_aa: CASSDQTGGNEKLFF
cdr3_length: 14; v_call: TRBV30; clone_size: -; j_call: TRBJ1-6; cdr3_aa: CAWSVRTGVSPLHF
cdr3_length: 14; v_call: TRBV7-8; clone_size: -; j_call: TRBJ1-2; cdr3_aa: CASSLGQDNYGYTF
cdr3_length: 17; v_call: TRBV2; clone_size: -; j_call: TRBJ2-3; cdr3_aa: CASSDTFGTVGTDTQYF
cdr3_length: 15; v_call: TRBV2; clone_size: -; j_call: TRBJ1-1; cdr3_aa: CASSREGAEGTEAFF
cdr3_length: 15; v_call: TRBV18; clone_size: -; j_call: TRBJ1-2; cdr3_aa: CASSPTTGAGYGYTF
cdr3_length: 14; v_call: TRBV4-1; clone_size: -; j_call: TRBJ1-1; cdr3_aa: CASSQGEQGTEAFF
cdr3_length: 16; v_call: TRBV7-2; clone_size: -; j_call: TRBJ2-5; cdr3_aa: CASSLGASGRMETQYF
cdr3_length: 15; v_call: TRBV6-6; clone_size: -; j_call: TRBJ2-1; cdr3_aa: CASSYSEGAYGEQFF
cdr3_length: 15; v_call: TRBV7-8; clone_size: -; j_call: TRBJ2-3; cdr3_aa: CASSHRGGTADTQYF
cdr3_length: 11; v_call: TRBV30; clone_size: -; j_call: TRBJ1-2; cdr3_aa: CAWKQGDGYTF
cdr3_length: 15; v_call: TRBV2; clone_size: -; j_call: TRBJ1-4; cdr3_aa: CASSLGQTYNEKLFF
cdr3_length: 16; v_call: TRBV7-3; clone_size: -; j_call: TRBJ2-1; cdr3_aa: CASSPGLSYVDDEQFF
cdr3_length: 14; v_call: TRBV7-9; clone_size: -; j_call: TRBJ2-7; cdr3_aa: CASSYRVGAYEQYF
cdr3_length: 14; v_call: TRBV10-1; clone_size: -; j_call: TRBJ2-1; cdr3_aa: CASSPGSSYNEQFF
cdr3_length: 15; v_call: TRBV6-5; clone_size: once; j_call: TRBJ1-6; cdr3_aa: CASSYSTVGNSPLHF
cdr3_length: 14; v_call: TRBV19; clone_size: -; j_call: TRBJ2-2; cdr3_aa: CASSGQGDTGELFF
cdr3_length: 14; v_call: TRBV13; clone_size: -; j_call: TRBJ2-7; cdr3_aa: CASSFSLSSYEQYF
cdr3_length: 16; v_call: TRBV9; clone_size: -; j_call: TRBJ2-5; cdr3_aa: CASSPGTPRGGETQYF
cdr3_length: 10; v_call: TRBV6-1; clone_size: -; j_call: TRBJ1-5; cdr3_aa: CASGSQPQHF
cdr3_length: 13; v_call: TRBV5-8; clone_size: few; j_call: TRBJ1-1; cdr3_aa: CASSLRVNTEAFF
cdr3_length: 17; v_call: TRBV19; clone_size: -; j_call: TRBJ2-6; cdr3_aa: CASSMGDSHSGANVLTF
cdr3_length: 15; v_call: TRBV7-3; clone_size: few; j_call: TRBJ2-7; cdr3_aa: CASSLTNRGIHEQYF
cdr3_length: 15; v_call: TRBV7-9; clone_size: -; j_call: TRBJ1-2; cdr3_aa: CASSLVPGSDYGYTF
cdr3_length: 15; v_call: TRBV19; clone_size: -; j_call: TRBJ1-4; cdr3_aa: CASSSNRGANEKLFF
cdr3_length: 14; v_call: TRBV5-4; clone_size: -; j_call: TRBJ2-2; cdr3_aa: CASSWDRDTGELFF
cdr3_length: 14; v_call: TRBV2; clone_size: once; j_call: TRBJ2-5; cdr3_aa: CASAPGLSPGAQYF
cdr3_length: 14; v_call: TRBV7-9; clone_size: once; j_call: TRBJ2-7; cdr3_aa: CASSLAGLSYEQYF
cdr3_length: 14; v_call: TRBV27; clone_size: -; j_call: TRBJ1-1; cdr3_aa: CASRGGGGNTEAFF
cdr3_length: 15; v_call: TRBV7-8; clone_size: -; j_call: TRBJ2-7; cdr3_aa: CASSLAGGLTYEQYF
cdr3_length: 13; v_call: TRBV2; clone_size: -; j_call: TRBJ2-3; cdr3_aa: CASTGGATDTQYF
cdr3_length: 16; v_call: TRBV7-3; clone_size: -; j_call: TRBJ2-3; cdr3_aa: CASRSTAGGLIDTQYF
cdr3_length: 14; v_call: TRBV18; clone_size: few; j_call: TRBJ2-7; cdr3_aa: CASSKSGLPYEQYF
cdr3_length: 15; v_call: TRBV11-2; clone_size: -; j_call: TRBJ2-1; cdr3_aa: CASSPSGRAYNEQFF
cdr3_length: 12; v_call: TRBV7-9; clone_size: -; j_call: TRBJ2-7; cdr3_aa: CASSLTSGEQYF
cdr3_length: 14; v_call: TRBV7-9; clone_size: once; j_call: TRBJ1-2; cdr3_aa: CASSPRGGDYGYTF
cdr3_length: 13; v_call: TRBV2; clone_size: -; j_call: TRBJ1-6; cdr3_aa: CASAVLFNSPLHF
cdr3_length: 15; v_call: TRBV5-6; clone_size: -; j_call: TRBJ2-3; cdr3_aa: CASSPPGASTDTQYF
cdr3_length: 16; v_call: TRBV5-4; clone_size: -; j_call: TRBJ2-1; cdr3_aa: CASSWGTSGAYNEQFF
cdr3_length: 15; v_call: TRBV12-2; clone_size: few; j_call: TRBJ1-2; cdr3_aa: CASRPPGTGELRYTF
cdr3_length: 15; v_call: TRBV5-1; clone_size: -; j_call: TRBJ2-5; cdr3_aa: CASSLSVQGGETQYF
cdr3_length: 18; v_call: TRBV9; clone_size: -; j_call: TRBJ2-5; cdr3_aa: CASSVGYLAGAYQETQYF
cdr3_length: 13; v_call: TRBV10-1; clone_size: -; j_call: TRBJ1-5; cdr3_aa: CASGAGDRQPQHF
cdr3_length: 17; v_call: TRBV5-1; clone_size: once; j_call: TRBJ2-1; cdr3_aa: CASSPQPGFSSYNEQFF
cdr3_length: 14; v_call: TRBV11-2; clone_size: -; j_call: TRBJ2-7; cdr3_aa: CASSLEDLGYEQYF
cdr3_length: 17; v_call: TRBV10-2; clone_size: -; j_call: TRBJ2-3; cdr3_aa: CASSESKGSAGGPPQYF
cdr3_length: 15; v_call: TRBV13; clone_size: -; j_call: TRBJ2-2; cdr3_aa: CASSRGTANTGELFF
cdr3_length: 15; v_call: TRBV5-1; clone_size: once; j_call: TRBJ2-1; cdr3_aa: CASSLGDVGRGEQFF